This T cell receptor (beta chain) was identified in a study of blood T cell repertoires in COVID-19. Study information: COVID-19 samples from acute and convalescent phases originated in the United States, Italy and Spain. T cells, B-cell-depleted T cells, or PBMCs provided the cDNA or gDNA that served as material.

Germline V CDR1 and CDR2: ENHRY, SYGVKD. The V gene lost 3 bases and the J gene lost 3 bases, with 8 bases spanning the gap. CDR3 length: 13 residues. While infection was still active, Seattle patients were enrolled and then followed longitudinally. Authors' data handling: Counts of nucleated cells, estimated from reference gene primer amplification, were obtained. Measured with immunoSEQ multiplex PCR; TCRdb has only the in-frame clones, and not every one. That table supplies the V and J calls and clone size; D and trimming were determined from the DNA. The sample carries 390,000 or so clones, over 75% recorded once.

The origin of this receptor is a woman aged 30 to 39 with COVID-19, enrolled during active disease. Material for sequencing was peripheral blood. The V gene is TRBV10-3, the J gene TRBJ2-5, with D perhaps matching TRBD1 (6 bases). As DNA, the CDR3 is TGTGCCATCAGTGAACGGACAGAAGAGACCCAGTACTTC. Protein product: CAISERTEETQYF.